The 27 T cell receptor beta chains below were found in one sample sequenced in a study of OX40 agonist ivuxolimab in advanced cancers. Sequenced by immunoSEQ multiplex PCR; TCRdb stores in-frame clones only, minus some. The sample yields tens of thousands of clones, 81% seen once. The material was CD4+ or CD8+ T cells sorted from blood, obtained in a trial of the OX40 agonist ivuxolimab. These receptors were taken from an adult with an advanced solid tumor such as melanoma, head and neck, liver or kidney cancer.

This clone was observed a handful of times. The chain combines TRBV10-2 with TRBJ1-5, with TRBD1 matching over 10 bases. The germline gives CDR1 WSHSY, CDR2 SAAADI. Unmatched junction bases numbered 8, after V lost 6 bases and J lost 9 bases. This CDR3 contains 14 residues. DNA of the CDR3: TGCGCCAGCAGAGAGGACAGGGGGACTTTGCCCCAGCATTTT. Protein sequence: CASREDRGTLPQHF.

The chain links TRBV7-3 to TRBJ2-3; 12 bases map to TRBD2. The CDR3 extends over 15 amino acids. Per the germline V gene, CDR1 is SGHTA and CDR2 is FQGTGA. Trimming removed 5 bases from V and 7 bases from J; junction bases left unmatched: 7. CDR3 sequence reads: CASSAASGGENTQYF. The CDR3 DNA follows: TGTGCCAGCAGCGCTGCTAGCGGGGGGGAAAATACGCAGTATTTT.

As for this clone: The sample contains more than one DNA sequence encoding this CDR3. V is TRBV5-1 and J is TRBJ2-7; 7 nucleotides agree with TRBD2. Germline V gene sequence: CDR1 SGHRS, CDR2 YFSETQ. After removal of 4 bases from V and 2 bases from J, the junction contained 15 bases not matched to a gene. This CDR3 has 17 residues. For the CDR3, the DNA is TGCGCCAGCAGCCCCTCCACTGGCGGGGGATTCCCCTACGAGCAGTACTTC. Translated: CASSPSTGGGFPYEQYF. Filled out from reference TRBV5-1 and TRBJ2-7, the complete variable domain reads KAGVTQTPRYLIKTRGQQVTLSCSPISGHRSVSWYQQTPGQGLQFLFEYFSETQRNKGNFPGRFSGRQFSNSRSEMNVSTLELGDSALYLCASSPSTGGGFPYEQYFGPGTRLTVT.

This clone showed up just a few times. The rearrangement joins TRBV7-6 to TRBJ2-5; D is uncertain. The DNA end lines up better with TRBJ2-7; the J call may be wrong. The CDR3 extends over 13 amino acids. The germline V gene has CDR1 SGHVS and CDR2 FNYEAQ. Here the CDR3 DNA reads TGTGCCAGCAGCCCCGGGTCCACCTACGAGCAGTACTTC. Protein: CASSPGSTYEQYF.

The chain is built from TRBV2 and TRBJ2-3, with TRBD1 identical over 12 bases. The CDR3 loop spans 13 amino acids. The germline V gene encodes CDR1 SNHLY and CDR2 FYNNEI. V lost 9 bases and J lost 4; bases outside the gene matches: 2. The CDR3 DNA reads TGTGCCAGGGGACAGGGGGCATCAGATACGCAGTATTTT. It encodes CARGQGASDTQYF.

This chain links TRBV5-1 with TRBJ1-5, with no clear D. Germline assignment: CDR1 SGHRS and CDR2 YFSETQ. This CDR3 is 13 amino acids long. The V and J ends lost 5 bases and 4 bases respectively, with 10 bases between them. The CDR3 bases are TGCGCCAGCAGACAGCTACCTAATCAGCCCCAGCATTTT. The encoded protein is CASRQLPNQPQHF.

The genes are TRBV29-1 and TRBJ2-5; D gene unclear. V gave up 2 bases and J gave up 2 bases, with 12 bases separating them. The CDR3 consists of 14 residues. Germline CDR1 and CDR2: SQVTM and ANQGSEA. The CDR3 region has the DNA TGCAGCGTTGAAAAACGAAAATTACAAGAGACCCAGTACTTC. Its translation is CSVEKRKLQETQYF.

Within the sample, this clone is medium-sized. The sample contains more than one DNA sequence encoding this CDR3. CDR3 DNA sequence: TGCAGCGCCACGAGGGTCAACACTGAAGCTTTCTTT. This sequence encodes CSATRVNTEAFF. The rearrangement uses TRBV29-1 and TRBJ1-1, with D unclear. CDR1 is SQVTM and CDR2 is ANQGSEA in the germline V gene. Deletions cut 7 bases from V and 2 bases from J, with 11 bases between. The CDR3 is 12 amino acids.

This clone was counted a few times. This chain connects TRBV15 to TRBJ2-1, with 7 bases matching TRBD2. Germline trimming cut 1 base from V and 8 bases from J; bases unmatched to any gene: 5. Germline CDR1 LNHNV, CDR2 YYDKDF (reference sequence). The CDR3 covers 14 residues. CDR3 in DNA: TGTGCCACCAGCAGAGCGGGAGGTCTGGATGAGCAGTTCTTC. Translating gives CATSRAGGLDEQFF.

V usage is TRBV21-1 and J usage is TRBJ2-1. TRBV21-1 is classified as a pseudogene. The CDR3 covers 16 residues. The CDR3 DNA sequence: TGTGCCAGCAGCCCAAGCGGCCAGGGCTCCTACAATGAGCAGTTCTTC. It codes for CASSPSGQGSYNEQFF.

The V gene is TRBV6-6, the J gene TRBJ2-5; 7 positions match TRBD2. The better agreement between TRBJ2-7 and the DNA end casts doubt on the J call. The length of the CDR3 is 12 residues. CDR1 is MNHNY, CDR2 SVGAGI, per germline (reference sequence). In nucleotides, the CDR3 is TGTGCCAGCGGGGGGGTTTTATACGAGCAGTACTTC. It specifies CASGGVLYEQYF.

This chain connects TRBV9 to TRBJ1-4; D call uncertain. This CDR3 has 15 amino acids. The ends were cut back, 4 bases at V and 7 bases at J, with 17 bases in the middle. The germline gives CDR1 SGDLS, CDR2 YYNGEE. The CDR3 sequence is CASSSSRGYSEKLFF. The CDR3 DNA is TGTGCCAGCAGCTCCTCCCGGGGTTATAGTGAAAAACTGTTTTTT.

This clone came up once. The chain is built from TRBV19 and TRBJ1-2, with TRBD1 as a possible D gene (5 bases). CDR3 length: 13 residues. Germline loops: CDR1 LNHDA, CDR2 SQIVND (reference sequence). Trimming removed 7 bases from V and 7 bases from J, with 16 bases in between. CDR3 sequence reads: CASIDLDNSGYTF. DNA of the CDR3: TGTGCCAGTATTGACTTGGACAATAGTGGCTACACCTTC.

This clone was counted a single time. This rearrangement joins TRBV5-6 to TRBJ1-1; tentatively, D is TRBD1 (5 bases). Germline V gene data show CDR1 as SGHDT and CDR2 as YYEEEE. The ends were cut back, 2 bases at V and 5 bases at J, with 10 bases in the middle. The CDR3 is 13 amino acids. CDR3 residues: CASSFSGLTEAFF. For the CDR3, the DNA is TGTGCCAGCAGCTTCTCAGGGCTTACTGAAGCTTTCTTT.

The V and J genes are TRBV6-5 and TRBJ2-3; TRBD2 matches at 9 bases. The length of the CDR3 is 16 residues. Trimming at V came to 0 bases and at J to 6 bases, leaving 7 bases not matched to a gene. Germline CDR1 is MNHEY and CDR2 is SVGAGI. The CDR3 spells CASSYSSVAGVDTQYF. Written as DNA, the CDR3 is TGTGCCAGCAGTTACTCGTCGGTAGCGGGAGTGGATACGCAGTATTTT.

The rearrangement joins TRBV4-1 to TRBJ1-4; D perhaps matches TRBD1 (5 bases). The CDR3 has 15 amino acids. CDR1 and CDR2 (germline): MGHRA, YSYEKL. V was pared by 2 bases and J by 3 bases, with 10 bases between. The CDR3, as DNA: TGCGCCAGCAGCCAAAGCGGGGCCCCTAATGAAAAACTGTTTTTT. Residues: CASSQSGAPNEKLFF.

This clone was detected only a few times. The chain recombines TRBV5-6 with TRBJ1-1; D is possibly TRBD1 (5 bases). Trimming removed 0 bases at V and 3 bases at J, with 15 bases between. Germline-derived CDR1 and CDR2 are SGHDT and YYEEEE. The CDR3 sequence is 16 residues long. CDR3 sequence reads: CASSLVGAMGYTEAFF. The CDR3 DNA follows: TGTGCCAGCAGCTTGGTTGGGGCGATGGGGTACACTGAAGCTTTCTTT. The full variable domain, rest sourced from reference TRBV5-6 and TRBJ1-1, is DAGVTQSPTHLIKTRGQQVTLRCSPKSGHDTVSWYQQALGQGPQFIFQYYEEEERQRGNFPDRFSGHQFPNYSSELNVNALLLGDSALYLCASSLVGAMGYTEAFFGQGTRLTVV.

This chain uses TRBV5-5 with TRBJ1-1, with no clear D. The CDR3 spans 15 residues. V dropped 1 base and J dropped 4 bases, with 14 bases sitting between them. CDR1 is SGHKS and CDR2 is YYEKEE in the germline V gene (reference sequence). The CDR3 sequence is CASSLYFNPATEAFF. CDR3 bases: TGTGCCAGCAGCTTGTACTTCAACCCGGCCACTGAAGCTTTCTTT.

This clone appeared once. The chain recombines TRBV5-4 with TRBJ1-1, with D perhaps TRBD1 (6 bases). There are 14 residues in the CDR3. Trimming cost V 7 bases and J 2 bases, with 15 bases left between them. Germline assignment: CDR1 SGHNT and CDR2 YYREEE (reference sequence). For the CDR3, the DNA is TGTGCCAGCGCCCGGGACACAGTCAACACTGAAGCTTTCTTT. This encodes CASARDTVNTEAFF.

The chain links TRBV5-1 to TRBJ2-7; TRBD2 matches 13 bases. Germline values: CDR1 SGHRS, CDR2 YFSETQ. The CDR3 is 17 amino acids. J gave up 3 bases and V 4 bases, and 10 bases lay outside the gene matches. The chain's CDR3 is CASSARTSGSSYYEQYF. As DNA, the CDR3 is TGCGCCAGCAGCGCGCGGACTAGCGGGAGTTCCTACTACGAGCAGTACTTC.

V is TRBV10-3 and J is TRBJ2-3, with 15 bases that match TRBD2. The V gene end was trimmed by 6 bases and the J gene end by 3 bases; junction bases not matched to a gene: 4. The CDR3 runs 16 residues. The germline V gene has CDR1 ENHRY and CDR2 SYGVKD. This CDR3 reads CAIRRTSGGATDTQYF. The CDR3 DNA follows: TGTGCCATCAGGAGGACTAGCGGGGGGGCAACAGATACGCAGTATTTT.

The rearrangement uses TRBV5-1 and TRBJ1-1; D call uncertain. Germline lookup yields CDR1 SGHRS and CDR2 YFSETQ. The CDR3 loop spans 12 amino acids. The V end lost 4 bases, the J end lost 6 bases, and 10 bases lay between the germline ends. In DNA form, the CDR3 reads TGCGCCAGCAGCCGGACTGAAGCTGAAGCTTTCTTT. Its protein product is CASSRTEAEAFF.

The chain employs TRBV6-1 and TRBJ2-5, with a tentative D call TRBD2 (5 bases). The CDR3 runs 15 residues. Germline values: CDR1 MNHNS, CDR2 SASEGT. Trimming left V 4 bases short and J 5 bases short, with 17 bases between. CDR3 DNA sequence: TGTGCCAGCAGTGGAGGGATAGGTGGTAGGGAGACCCAGTACTTC. Translated, it gives CASSGGIGGRETQYF.

The rearrangement links TRBV19 to TRBJ1-5; tentatively, D is TRBD1 (5 bases). The CDR3 is made up of 15 amino acids. The ends were cut back, 7 bases at V and 4 bases at J, with 17 bases in the middle. Looked up from germline, CDR1 is LNHDA and CDR2 is SQIVND (reference sequence). The CDR3 sequence is CASTGTSGPNQPQHF. CDR3 DNA: TGTGCCAGTACCGGGACTTCGGGGCCTAATCAGCCCCAGCATTTT.

As to this clone: The identical CDR3 is also encoded by other nucleotide sequences in the sample. The chain recombines TRBV19 with TRBJ2-3; a weak D match, TRBD1 (6 bases). CDR1 is LNHDA and CDR2 is SQIVND in the germline V gene (reference sequence). This CDR3 comprises 12 residues. V lost 4 bases and J lost 6, with 8 bases in between. CDR3 DNA sequence: TGTGCCAGTAGTAACAGGGCTGATACGCAGTATTTT. This translates into CASSNRADTQYF.

The chain carries TRBV7-2 and TRBJ2-5; possibly TRBD2 for D (6 bases). V was pared by 0 bases and J by 5 bases, with 13 bases between. The CDR3 runs 15 residues. The germline gives CDR1 SGHTA, CDR2 FQGNSA. CDR3 residues: CASSLARLVTETQYF. The CDR3 DNA follows: TGTGCCAGCAGCTTAGCACGACTAGTTACCGAGACCCAGTACTTC.

On this clone itself: Other nucleotide sequences in the sample specify the same CDR3. The J gene is TRBJ2-3, the V gene TRBV5-6; D unresolved. Deletions cut 0 bases from V and 3 bases from J, with 5 bases between. Germline CDR1 reads SGHDT; CDR2 reads YYEEEE. This CDR3 has 13 amino acids. The CDR3 sequence is CASSLGGTDTQYF. CDR3 nucleotides: TGTGCCAGCAGCTTGGGGGGAACAGATACGCAGTATTTT.